This T cell receptor (beta chain) appears in the sequencing data of a study of cytomegalovirus exposure and HLA in healthy donors. Study-wide findings and caveats: The authors considered a cluster of highly shared sequence variants likely to be a sequencing artifact.

PCR used 60 Vbeta primers and 13 Jbeta primers. Using immunoSEQ multiplex PCR, the repertoire was profiled, and TCRdb retains in-frame clones only, with some absent. The sample lists 100,000 to 150,000 clones, 70% to 80% seen once, with approximately 8.2% in the top ten. This clone was recorded a few times. Its antigen is still unknown. The junction had 3 bases not matched to a gene; V was cut back by 3 bases and J by 2 bases. CDR1 is LGHNA and CDR2 is YSLEER in the germline V gene. The CDR3 is 14 amino acids. The sample comprised PBMCs. The TCR was taken from a woman aged 40 to 50 in good health and CMV-seropositive. The chain is built from TRBV4-3 and TRBJ1-1, with 7 bases lining up with TRBD1. The CDR3 coding sequence is TGCGCCAGCAGCCAGACAGGGAAAAACACTGAAGCTTTCTTT. Residues: CASSQTGKNTEAFF.